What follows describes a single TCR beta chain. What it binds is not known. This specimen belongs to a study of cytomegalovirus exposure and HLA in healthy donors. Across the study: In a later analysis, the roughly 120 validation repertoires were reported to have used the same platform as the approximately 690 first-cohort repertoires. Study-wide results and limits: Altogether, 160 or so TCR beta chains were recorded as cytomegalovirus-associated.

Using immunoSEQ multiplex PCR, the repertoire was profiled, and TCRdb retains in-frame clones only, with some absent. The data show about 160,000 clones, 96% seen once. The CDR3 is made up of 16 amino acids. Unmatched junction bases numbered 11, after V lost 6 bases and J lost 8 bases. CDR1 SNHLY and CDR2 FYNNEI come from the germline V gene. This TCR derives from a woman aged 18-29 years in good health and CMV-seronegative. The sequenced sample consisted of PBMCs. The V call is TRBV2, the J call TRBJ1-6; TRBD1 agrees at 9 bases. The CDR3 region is CASRSETGGSHSPLHF. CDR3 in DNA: TGTGCCAGCAGGAGCGAGACAGGGGGTAGTCATTCACCCCTCCACTTT.